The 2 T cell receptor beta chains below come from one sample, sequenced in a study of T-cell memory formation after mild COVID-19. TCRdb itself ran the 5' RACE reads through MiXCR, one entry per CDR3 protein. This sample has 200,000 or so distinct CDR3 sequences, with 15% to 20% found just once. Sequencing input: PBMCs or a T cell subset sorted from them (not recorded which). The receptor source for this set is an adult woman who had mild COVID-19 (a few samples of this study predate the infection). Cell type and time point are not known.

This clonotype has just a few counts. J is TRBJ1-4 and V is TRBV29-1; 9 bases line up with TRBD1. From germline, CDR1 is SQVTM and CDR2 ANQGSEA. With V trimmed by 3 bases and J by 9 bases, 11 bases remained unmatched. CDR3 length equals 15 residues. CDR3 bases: TGCAGCGTTGAGACTGTAGGGACAGGGTCGAAAAAACTGTTTTTT. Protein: CSVETVGTGSKKLFF.

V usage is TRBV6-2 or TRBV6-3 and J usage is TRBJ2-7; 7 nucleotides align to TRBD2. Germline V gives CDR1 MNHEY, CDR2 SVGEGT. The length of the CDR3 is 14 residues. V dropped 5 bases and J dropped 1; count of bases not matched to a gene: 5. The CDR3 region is CASSSSGPSYEQYF. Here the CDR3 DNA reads TGTGCCAGCAGTAGTAGCGGGCCGTCCTACGAGCAGTACTTC.